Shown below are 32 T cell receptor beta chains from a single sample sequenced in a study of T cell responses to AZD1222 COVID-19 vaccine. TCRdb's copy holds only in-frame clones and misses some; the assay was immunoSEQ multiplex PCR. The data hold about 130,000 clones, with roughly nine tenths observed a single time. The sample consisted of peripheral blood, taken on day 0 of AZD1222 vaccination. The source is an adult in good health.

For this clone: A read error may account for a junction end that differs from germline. The CDR3 region is CAGSGATLAYTGELFF. The CDR3 DNA is TGTGCCGGCAGCGGTGCCACGCTAGCGTACACCGGGGAGCTGTTTTTT. The chain uses TRBV9 and TRBJ2-2; maybe TRBD2 (6 bases). CDR1 is SGDLS and CDR2 is YYNGEE in the germline V gene. The CDR3 totals 16 residues.

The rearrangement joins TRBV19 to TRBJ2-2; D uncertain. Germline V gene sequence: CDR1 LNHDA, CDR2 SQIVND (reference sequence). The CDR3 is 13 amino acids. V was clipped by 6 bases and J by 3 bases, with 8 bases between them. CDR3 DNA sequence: TGTGCCAGTAGGCCCCTTTACACCGGGGAGCTGTTTTTT. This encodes CASRPLYTGELFF.

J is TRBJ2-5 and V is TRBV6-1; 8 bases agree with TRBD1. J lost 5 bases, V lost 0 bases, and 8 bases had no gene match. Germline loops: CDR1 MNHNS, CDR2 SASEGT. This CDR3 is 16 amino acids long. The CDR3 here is CASSEAAGRGHETQYF. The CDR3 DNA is TGTGCCAGCAGTGAAGCGGCTGGCAGGGGGCACGAGACCCAGTACTTC.

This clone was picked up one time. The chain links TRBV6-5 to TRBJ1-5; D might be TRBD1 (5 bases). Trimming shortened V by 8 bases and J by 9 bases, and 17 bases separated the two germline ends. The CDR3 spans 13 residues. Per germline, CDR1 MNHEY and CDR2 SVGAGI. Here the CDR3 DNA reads TGTGCCAGCCAACGGGGCTTCGCTGCGCCCCAGCATTTT. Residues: CASQRGFAAPQHF.

The CDR3 DNA sequence: TGTGCCAGCAGCTCGGGACCAGCAGAGACCCAGTACTTC. Translation gives CASSSGPAETQYF. The J gene is TRBJ2-5, the V gene TRBV7-3, with D perhaps assigned TRBD1 or TRBD2 (5 bases each). The CDR3 length is 13 residues. Germline CDR1 and CDR2: SGHTA and FQGTGA. Trimming took 4 bases from V and 4 from J, leaving 10 bases between them.

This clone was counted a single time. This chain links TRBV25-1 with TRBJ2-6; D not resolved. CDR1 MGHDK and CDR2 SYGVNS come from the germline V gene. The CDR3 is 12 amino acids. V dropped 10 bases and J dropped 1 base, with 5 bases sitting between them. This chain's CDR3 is CATHSGANVLTF. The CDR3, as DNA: TGTGCCACCCATTCTGGGGCCAACGTCCTGACTTTC.

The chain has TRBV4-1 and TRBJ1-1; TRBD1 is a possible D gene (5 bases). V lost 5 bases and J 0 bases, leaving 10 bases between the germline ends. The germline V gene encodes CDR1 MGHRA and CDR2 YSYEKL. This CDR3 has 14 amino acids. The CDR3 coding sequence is TGCGCCAGCAGCTCAGGGACCTTGAACACTGAAGCTTTCTTT. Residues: CASSSGTLNTEAFF.

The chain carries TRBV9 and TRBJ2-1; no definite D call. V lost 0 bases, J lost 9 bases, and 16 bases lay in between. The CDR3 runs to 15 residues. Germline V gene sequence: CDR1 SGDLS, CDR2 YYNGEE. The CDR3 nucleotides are TGTGCCAGCAGCGTAGGAACTGCCCTCCCCCTTGAGCAGTTCTTC. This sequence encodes CASSVGTALPLEQFF. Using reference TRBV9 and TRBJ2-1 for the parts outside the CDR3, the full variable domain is DSGVTQTPKHLITATGQRVTLRCSPRSGDLSVYWYQQSLDQGLQFLIQYYNGEERAKGNILERFSAQQFPDLHSELNLSSLELGDSALYFCASSVGTALPLEQFFGPGTRLTVL.

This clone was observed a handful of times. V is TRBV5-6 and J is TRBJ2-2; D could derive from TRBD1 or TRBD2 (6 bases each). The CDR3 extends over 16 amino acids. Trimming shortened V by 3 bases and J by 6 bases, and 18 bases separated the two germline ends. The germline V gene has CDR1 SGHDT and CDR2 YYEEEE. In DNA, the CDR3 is TGTGCCAGCAGCTCGAAATGGGGGGCTTGGCCCGGGGAGCTGTTTTTT. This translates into CASSSKWGAWPGELFF.

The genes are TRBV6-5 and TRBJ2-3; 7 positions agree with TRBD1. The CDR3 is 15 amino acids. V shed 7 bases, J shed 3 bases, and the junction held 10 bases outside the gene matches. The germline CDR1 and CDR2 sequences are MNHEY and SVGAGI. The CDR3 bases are TGTGCCAGCATACTCGACAGGGCAGGGACAGATACGCAGTATTTT. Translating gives CASILDRAGTDTQYF.

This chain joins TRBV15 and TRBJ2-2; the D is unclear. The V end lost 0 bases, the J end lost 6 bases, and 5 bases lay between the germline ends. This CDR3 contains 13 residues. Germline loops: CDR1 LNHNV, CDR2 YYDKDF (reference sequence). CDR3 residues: CATSRDLAGELFF. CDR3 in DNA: TGTGCCACCAGCAGAGATCTCGCCGGGGAGCTGTTTTTT.

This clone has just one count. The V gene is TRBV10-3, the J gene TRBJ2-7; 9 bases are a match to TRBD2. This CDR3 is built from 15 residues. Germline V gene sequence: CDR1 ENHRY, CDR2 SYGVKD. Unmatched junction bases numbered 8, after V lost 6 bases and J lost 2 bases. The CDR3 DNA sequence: TGTGCCATCAGAATTTGGGCTAGCGGGACCTACGAGCAGTACTTC. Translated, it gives CAIRIWASGTYEQYF.

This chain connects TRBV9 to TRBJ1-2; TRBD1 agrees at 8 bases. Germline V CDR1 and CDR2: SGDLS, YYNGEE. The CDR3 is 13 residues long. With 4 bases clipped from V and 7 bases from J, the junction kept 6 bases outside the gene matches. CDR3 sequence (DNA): TGTGCCAGCAGCAAAGGACAGGGACTTGGCTACACCTTC. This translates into CASSKGQGLGYTF.

CDR3 coding DNA: TGTGCCAGCGGACTCCGTGATCGTGCGGGTACCCCAGAGACCCAGTACTTC. Amino acids: CASGLRDRAGTPETQYF. V gene TRBV6-7 combines with J gene TRBJ2-5; tentative D call: TRBD2 (5 bases). TRBV6-7 is flagged as an ORF with uncertain function. V was shortened by 8 bases and J by 4 bases, with 26 bases between the two germline ends. This CDR3 is built from 17 residues.

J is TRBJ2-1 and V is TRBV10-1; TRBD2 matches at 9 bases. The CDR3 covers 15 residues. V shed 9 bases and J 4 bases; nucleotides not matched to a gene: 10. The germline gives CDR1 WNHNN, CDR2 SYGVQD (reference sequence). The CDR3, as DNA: TGCGCCAGAGATGAAGCGGGGGGACAGTACAATGAGCAGTTCTTC. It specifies CARDEAGGQYNEQFF.

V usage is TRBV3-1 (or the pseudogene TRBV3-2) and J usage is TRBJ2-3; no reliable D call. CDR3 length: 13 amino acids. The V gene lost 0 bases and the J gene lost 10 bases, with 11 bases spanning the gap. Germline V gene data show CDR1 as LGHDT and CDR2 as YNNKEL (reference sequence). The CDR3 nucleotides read TGTGCCAGCAGCCAAGAGTACAGATGGGCGCAGTATTTT. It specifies CASSQEYRWAQYF.

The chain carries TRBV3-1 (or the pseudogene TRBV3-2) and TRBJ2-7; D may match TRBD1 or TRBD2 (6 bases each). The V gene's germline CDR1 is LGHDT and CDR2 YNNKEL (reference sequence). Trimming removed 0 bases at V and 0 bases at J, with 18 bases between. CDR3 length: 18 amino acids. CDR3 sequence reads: CASSQEKLGGRHSYEQYF. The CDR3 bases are TGTGCCAGCAGCCAAGAGAAGTTAGGGGGGAGGCACTCCTACGAGCAGTACTTC.

CDR3 nucleotide sequence: TGTGCCAGCAGTGAACCTGTGGGACTAGCGGTGGACACCGGGGAGCTGTTTTTT. Its protein is CASSEPVGLAVDTGELFF. The chain uses TRBV2 and TRBJ2-2; TRBD2 matches at 11 bases. V was pared by 2 bases and J by 3 bases, with 8 bases of the junction left unmatched. Germline CDR1 is SNHLY and CDR2 is FYNNEI. There are 18 residues in the CDR3.

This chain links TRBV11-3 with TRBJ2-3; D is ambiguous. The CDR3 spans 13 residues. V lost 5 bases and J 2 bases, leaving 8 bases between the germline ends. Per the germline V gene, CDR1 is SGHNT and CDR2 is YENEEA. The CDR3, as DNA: TGTGCCAGCAGCATGGGCCCCACAGATACGCAGTATTTT. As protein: CASSMGPTDTQYF. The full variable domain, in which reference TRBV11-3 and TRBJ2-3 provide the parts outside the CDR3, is EAGVVQSPRYKIIEKKQPVAFWCNPISGHNTLYWYLQNLGQGPELLIRYENEEAVDDSQLPKDRFSAERLKGVDSTLKIQPAELGDSAVYLCASSMGPTDTQYFGPGTRLTVL.

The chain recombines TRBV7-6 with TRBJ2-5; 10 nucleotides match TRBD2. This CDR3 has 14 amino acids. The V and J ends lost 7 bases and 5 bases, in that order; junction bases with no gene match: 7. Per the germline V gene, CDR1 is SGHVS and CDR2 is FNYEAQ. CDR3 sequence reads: CASKTLAGVETQYF. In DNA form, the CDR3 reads TGTGCCAGCAAAACCCTAGCGGGAGTTGAGACCCAGTACTTC.

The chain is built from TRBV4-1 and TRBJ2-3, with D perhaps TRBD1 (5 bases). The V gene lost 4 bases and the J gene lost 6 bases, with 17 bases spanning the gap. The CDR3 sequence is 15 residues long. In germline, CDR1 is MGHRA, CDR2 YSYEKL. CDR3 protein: CASSPVTGLRDTQYF. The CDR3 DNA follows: TGCGCCAGCAGCCCAGTCACAGGTCTGCGGGATACGCAGTATTTT.

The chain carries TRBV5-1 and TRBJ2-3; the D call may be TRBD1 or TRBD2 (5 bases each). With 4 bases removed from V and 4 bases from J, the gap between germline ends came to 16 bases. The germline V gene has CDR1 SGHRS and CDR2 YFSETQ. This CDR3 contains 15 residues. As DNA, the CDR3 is TGCGCCAGCAGCCCGTGGAGGCTAGGGGCAGATACGCAGTATTTT. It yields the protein CASSPWRLGADTQYF.

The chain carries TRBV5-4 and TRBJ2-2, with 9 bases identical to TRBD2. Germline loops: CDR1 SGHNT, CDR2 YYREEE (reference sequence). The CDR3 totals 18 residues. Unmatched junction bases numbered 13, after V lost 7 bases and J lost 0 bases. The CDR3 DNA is TGTGCCAGCCGCCCGTGGGGACTAGCCTCCCCGAACACCGGGGAGCTGTTTTTT. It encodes CASRPWGLASPNTGELFF.

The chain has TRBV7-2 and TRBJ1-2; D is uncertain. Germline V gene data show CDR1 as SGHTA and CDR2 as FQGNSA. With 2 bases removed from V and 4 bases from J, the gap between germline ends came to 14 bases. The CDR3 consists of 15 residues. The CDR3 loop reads CASSLIPSVSYGYTF. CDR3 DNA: TGTGCCAGCAGCTTAATCCCCTCCGTCAGCTATGGCTACACCTTC.

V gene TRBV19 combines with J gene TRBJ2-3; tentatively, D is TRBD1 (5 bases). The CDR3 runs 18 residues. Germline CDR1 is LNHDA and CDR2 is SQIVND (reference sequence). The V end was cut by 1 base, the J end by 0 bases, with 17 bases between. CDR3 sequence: CASSIGPRTGASTDTQYF. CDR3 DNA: TGTGCCAGTAGTATAGGCCCTCGAACAGGAGCAAGCACAGATACGCAGTATTTT.

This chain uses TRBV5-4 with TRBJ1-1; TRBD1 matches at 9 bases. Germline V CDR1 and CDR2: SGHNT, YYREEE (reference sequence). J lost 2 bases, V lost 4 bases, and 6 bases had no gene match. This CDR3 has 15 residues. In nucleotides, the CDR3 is TGTGCCAGCAGCGCAGGGGGACAGGGAAACACTGAAGCTTTCTTT. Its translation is CASSAGGQGNTEAFF.

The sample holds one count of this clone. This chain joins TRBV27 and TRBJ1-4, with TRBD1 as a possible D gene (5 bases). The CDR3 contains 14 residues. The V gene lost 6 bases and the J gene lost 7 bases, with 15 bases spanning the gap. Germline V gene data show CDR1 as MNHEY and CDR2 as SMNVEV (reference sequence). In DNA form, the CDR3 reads TGTGCCAGCAGATTTCGGGGGAGCGGTGAAAAACTGTTTTTT. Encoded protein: CASRFRGSGEKLFF. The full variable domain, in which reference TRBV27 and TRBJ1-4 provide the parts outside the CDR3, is EAQVTQNPRYLITVTGKKLTVTCSQNMNHEYMSWYRQDPGLGLRQIYYSMNVEVTDKGDVPEGYKVSRKEKRNFPLILESPSPNQTSLYFCASRFRGSGEKLFFGSGTQLSVL.

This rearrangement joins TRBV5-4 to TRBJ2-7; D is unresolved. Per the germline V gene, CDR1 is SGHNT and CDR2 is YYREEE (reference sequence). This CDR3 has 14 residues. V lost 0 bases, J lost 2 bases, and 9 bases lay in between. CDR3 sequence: CASSLVVPPYEQYF. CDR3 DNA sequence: TGTGCCAGCAGCTTGGTTGTGCCCCCCTACGAGCAGTACTTC.

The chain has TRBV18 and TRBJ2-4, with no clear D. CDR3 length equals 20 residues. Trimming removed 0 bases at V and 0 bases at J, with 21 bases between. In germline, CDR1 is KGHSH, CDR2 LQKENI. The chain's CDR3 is CASSPPVIGAKRLAKNIQYF. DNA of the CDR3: TGTGCCAGCTCACCACCGGTAATCGGAGCGAAGAGACTAGCCAAAAACATTCAGTACTTC.

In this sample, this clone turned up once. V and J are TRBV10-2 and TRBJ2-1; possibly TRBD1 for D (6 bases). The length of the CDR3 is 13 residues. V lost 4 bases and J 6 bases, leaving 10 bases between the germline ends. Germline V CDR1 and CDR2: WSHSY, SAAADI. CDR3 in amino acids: CASSVGGSNEQFF. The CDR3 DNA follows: TGCGCCAGCAGTGTAGGGGGAAGCAATGAGCAGTTCTTC.

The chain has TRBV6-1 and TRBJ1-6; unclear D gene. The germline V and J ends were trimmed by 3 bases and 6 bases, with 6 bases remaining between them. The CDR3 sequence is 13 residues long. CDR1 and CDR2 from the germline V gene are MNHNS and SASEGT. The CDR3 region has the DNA TGTGCCAGCAGTGAGGGATTTAATTCACCCCTCCACTTT. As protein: CASSEGFNSPLHF.

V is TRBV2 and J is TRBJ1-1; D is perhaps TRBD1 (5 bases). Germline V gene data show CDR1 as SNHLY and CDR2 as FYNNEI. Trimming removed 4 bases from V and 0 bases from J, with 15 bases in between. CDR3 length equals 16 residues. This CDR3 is CASSGGTSGVNTEAFF. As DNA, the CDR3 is TGTGCCAGCAGTGGGGGGACGAGCGGGGTGAACACTGAAGCTTTCTTT.